The 20 T cell receptor beta chains below all came from one sample that was sequenced in a study of control samples from healthy donors and cancer patients. Sequencing used immunoSEQ multiplex PCR; TCRdb keeps in-frame clones, though not all of them. The sample lists 150,000 to 190,000 clones; roughly 92% were seen once. The sample taken for sequencing was blood. These receptors came from a man aged 50-60 years in good health.

The genes are TRBV5-4 and TRBJ2-3, with 7 bases fitting TRBD2. The length of the CDR3 is 16 residues. Germline V gene sequence: CDR1 SGHNT, CDR2 YYREEE (reference sequence). Trimming removed 5 bases from V and 0 bases from J; junction bases left unmatched: 9. CDR3 DNA: TGTGCCAGCAGTCTAGGGACTACCACTAGCACAGATACGCAGTATTTT. Protein: CASSLGTTTSTDTQYF.

CDR3 sequence reads: CASSLAGAETQYF. CDR3 DNA sequence: TGTGCCAGCAGCTTAGCGGGAGCGGAGACCCAGTACTTC. This sequence joins TRBV7-9 and TRBJ2-5, with a possible D match to TRBD2 (5 bases). The CDR3 is 13 amino acids. Between the trimmed V and J ends, which lost 0 bases and 5 bases, there was a span of 7 bases. Germline V gives CDR1 SEHNR, CDR2 FQNEAQ (reference sequence).

The gene calls are TRBV10-1 and TRBJ1-2; D not resolved. Germline CDR1 WNHNN, CDR2 SYGVQD (reference sequence). The CDR3 loop spans 13 amino acids. The germline V and J ends were trimmed by 4 bases and 7 bases, with 13 bases remaining between them. This CDR3 is CASSVSRASGYTF. CDR3 DNA: TGCGCCAGCAGTGTGAGTAGGGCGAGTGGCTACACCTTC.

The gene calls are TRBV2 and TRBJ1-6, with D possibly matching TRBD1 (6 bases). Germline V gene sequence: CDR1 SNHLY, CDR2 FYNNEI. Deletions cut 7 bases from V and 8 bases from J, with 12 bases between. The CDR3 is 13 residues long. CDR3 bases: TGTGCCAGCATTAGGGGGTTGGATTCACCCCTCCACTTT. As protein: CASIRGLDSPLHF.

The CDR3 sequence is CASSSATGFTEAFF. The DNA of the CDR3 is TGTGCCAGCAGTTCCGCGACAGGCTTCACTGAAGCTTTCTTT. The chain combines TRBV27 with TRBJ1-1, with D possibly being TRBD1 (6 bases). The CDR3 spans 14 residues. Per germline, CDR1 MNHEY and CDR2 SMNVEV (reference sequence). Deletions cut 4 bases from V and 4 bases from J, with 13 bases between.

This rearrangement joins TRBV27 to TRBJ1-1; no clear D gene. The V end lost 8 bases, the J end lost 1 base, and 11 bases lay between the germline ends. Per germline, CDR1 MNHEY and CDR2 SMNVEV (reference sequence). This CDR3 has 13 residues. As DNA, the CDR3 is TGTGCCAGCGTCCCCCGGGGGAACACTGAAGCTTTCTTT. It encodes CASVPRGNTEAFF.

The rearrangement joins TRBV28 to TRBJ1-1; D gene ambiguous. V shed 3 bases and J shed 5 bases, with 10 bases lying between them. Germline V gives CDR1 MDHEN, CDR2 SYDVKM. The CDR3 runs to 13 residues. The CDR3 coding sequence is TGTGCCAGCAGTTTTTGGCCGGGAACTGAAGCTTTCTTT. Its protein is CASSFWPGTEAFF.

The chain combines TRBV11-3 with TRBJ1-1; 7 nucleotides line up with TRBD1. V was pared by 4 bases and J by 5 bases, with 1 base of the junction left unmatched. This CDR3 comprises 12 residues. CDR1 and CDR2 (germline): SGHNT, YENEEA. The CDR3, as DNA: TGTGCCAGCAGCTCGGACAGGACTGAAGCTTTCTTT. Its translation: CASSSDRTEAFF.

The chain is built from TRBV5-1 and TRBJ1-4, with D possibly being TRBD1 (6 bases). With 0 bases removed from V and 4 bases from J, the gap between germline ends came to 16 bases. Germline CDR1 SGHRS, CDR2 YFSETQ. This CDR3 has 17 amino acids. The CDR3 DNA is TGCGCCAGCAGCTTGGCCACCACAGGGAGGGGTAATGAAAAACTGTTTTTT. Its protein is CASSLATTGRGNEKLFF. Full variable domain (remainder filled in from reference TRBV5-1 and TRBJ1-4): KAGVTQTPRYLIKTRGQQVTLSCSPISGHRSVSWYQQTPGQGLQFLFEYFSETQRNKGNFPGRFSGRQFSNSRSEMNVSTLELGDSALYLCASSLATTGRGNEKLFFGSGTQLSVL.

The chain carries TRBV28 and TRBJ1-5; no clear D. Germline V gives CDR1 MDHEN, CDR2 SYDVKM. The CDR3 length is 14 residues. Trimming cost V 4 bases and J 11 bases, with 18 bases left between them. The CDR3 region has the DNA TGTGCCAGCAGTTCAGTTAGGGTGGCCAGAGCCCAGCATTTT. It yields the protein CASSSVRVARAQHF.

CDR3 sequence reads: CASSESGYLETQYF. The CDR3 DNA reads as TGTGCCAGCAGTGAATCGGGGTATCTTGAGACCCAGTACTTC. This chain links TRBV6-1 with TRBJ2-5, with D possibly matching TRBD2 (5 bases). The CDR3 spans 14 residues. Trimming left V 2 bases short and J 5 bases short, with 12 bases between. Germline V gene lookup returns CDR1 MNHNS and CDR2 SASEGT.

With respect to this clone: A junction boundary mismatches the germline segment, possibly from a read error. CDR3 bases: TGTGCCAGCAGCTTAGCTCCAGGGGATCTCTCCTACGAGCAGCACTTC. This codes for CASSLAPGDLSYEQHF. The chain uses TRBV7-9 and TRBJ2-7; TRBD1 might be the D (6 bases). This CDR3 is built from 16 residues. Germline CDR1 SEHNR, CDR2 FQNEAQ (reference sequence).

This chain joins TRBV13 and TRBJ2-7; the D gene could be TRBD1 or TRBD2 (5 bases each). This CDR3 has 14 residues. CDR1 is PRHDT and CDR2 is FYEKMQ in the germline V gene (reference sequence). Trimming took 6 bases from V and 1 from J, leaving 13 bases between them. The CDR3 is CASSSRDASYEQYF. CDR3 coding DNA: TGTGCCAGCAGTTCCCGGGACGCATCCTACGAGCAGTACTTC.

The chain carries TRBV7-8 and TRBJ1-5; D might be TRBD1 (6 bases). The CDR3 loop spans 17 amino acids. V was shortened by 2 bases and J by 5 bases, with 19 bases between the two germline ends. Per the germline V gene, CDR1 is SGHVS and CDR2 is FQNEAQ. For the CDR3, the DNA is TGTGCCAGCAGCTTATTCCCGGGCAGGGGTAAGCATCAGCCCCAGCATTTT. This sequence encodes CASSLFPGRGKHQPQHF.

The gene calls are TRBV6-5 and TRBJ2-7; weak D call: TRBD1 (5 bases). This CDR3 comprises 14 residues. CDR1 and CDR2 (germline): MNHEY, SVGAGI. V gave up 0 bases and J gave up 6 bases, with 12 bases separating them. The CDR3 nucleotides read TGTGCCAGCAGTTACTCAGGGGTCCCTGGCGAGCAGTACTTC. Translation gives CASSYSGVPGEQYF.

The chain combines TRBV7-9 with TRBJ2-1; 11 nucleotides line up with TRBD2. Germline values: CDR1 SEHNR, CDR2 FQNEAQ (reference sequence). CDR3 length: 15 amino acids. Unmatched junction bases numbered 7, after V lost 4 bases and J lost 8 bases. CDR3 sequence reads: CASSSILAGVDEQFF. For the CDR3, the DNA is TGTGCCAGCAGCTCGATACTAGCGGGAGTCGATGAGCAGTTCTTC.

This clone was recorded once. The chain links TRBV5-1 to TRBJ2-7, with D maybe TRBD2 (5 bases). Germline V gene sequence: CDR1 SGHRS, CDR2 YFSETQ. CDR3 length: 11 amino acids. V lost 4 bases and J lost 7, with 9 bases in between. In nucleotides, the CDR3 is TGCGCCAGCAGCAGCGGCCGTGAGCAGTACTTC. It specifies CASSSGREQYF.

This clone was detected only once. This sequence joins TRBV11-2 and TRBJ2-2; weak D call: TRBD1 (6 bases). The ends were cut back, 3 bases at V and 0 bases at J, with 8 bases in the middle. CDR1 is SGHAT, CDR2 FQNNGV, per germline. The CDR3 has 15 amino acids. The CDR3 DNA reads as TGTGCCAGCAGCTTCGAGGGGGCGAACACCGGGGAGCTGTTTTTT. Translation gives CASSFEGANTGELFF.

The rearrangement links TRBV5-1 to TRBJ2-1; 13 nucleotides agree with TRBD2. Unmatched junction bases numbered 7, after V lost 4 bases and J lost 9 bases. The CDR3 loop spans 15 amino acids. Germline-derived CDR1 and CDR2 are SGHRS and YFSETQ. CDR3 in DNA: TGCGCCAGCAGCCCGGGACTAGCGGGAATCGGTGAGCAGTTCTTC. It translates to CASSPGLAGIGEQFF.

V gene TRBV3-1 (or the pseudogene TRBV3-2) combines with J gene TRBJ1-5; possibly TRBD1 for D (5 bases). The CDR3 extends over 14 amino acids. Trimming pared 4 bases from V and 4 bases from J, leaving 11 bases between. The germline CDR1 and CDR2 sequences are LGHDT and YNNKEL (reference sequence). CDR3 in amino acids: CASSLGTGNQPQHF. CDR3 DNA sequence: TGTGCCAGCAGCCTTGGGACGGGAAATCAGCCCCAGCATTTT.